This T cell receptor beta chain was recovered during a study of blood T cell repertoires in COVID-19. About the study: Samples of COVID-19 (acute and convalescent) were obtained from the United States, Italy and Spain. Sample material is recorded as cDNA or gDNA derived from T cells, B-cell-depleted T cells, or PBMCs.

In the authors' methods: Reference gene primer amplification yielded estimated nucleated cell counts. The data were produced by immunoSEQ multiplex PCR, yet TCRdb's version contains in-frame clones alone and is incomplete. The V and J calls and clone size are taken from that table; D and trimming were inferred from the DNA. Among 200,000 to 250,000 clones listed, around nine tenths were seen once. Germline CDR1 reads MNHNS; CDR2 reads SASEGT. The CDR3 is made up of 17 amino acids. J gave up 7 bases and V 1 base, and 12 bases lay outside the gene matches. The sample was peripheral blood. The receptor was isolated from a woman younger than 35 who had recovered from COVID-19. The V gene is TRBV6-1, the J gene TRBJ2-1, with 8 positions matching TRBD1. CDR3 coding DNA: TGTGCCAGCAGTGAAGGGACGTGGGACAGGCTAAGGAATGAGCAGTTCTTC. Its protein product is CASSEGTWDRLRNEQFF.